These T cell receptor beta chains were read from a single sample in a study of early T cells in non-severe SARS-CoV-2 infection. TCRdb ran MiXCR on the 5' RACE reads and lists one entry per CDR3 protein. The sample consists of about 18,000 distinct CDR3 sequences, approximately 6.1% of them appearing once. Sequences were obtained from whole blood. All receptors derive from an adult who was a healthcare worker with PCR-confirmed SARS-CoV-2 infection or an uninfected control (not recorded which). The CDR3 runs from the conserved cysteine through the conserved F or W.

v_call: TRBV20-1; j_call: TRBJ2-7; cdr3_aa: CSARESPGVALYEQYF
v_call: TRBV11-2; j_call: TRBJ2-6; cdr3_aa: CASSLDLGTGANVLTF
v_call: TRBV28; j_call: TRBJ1-4; cdr3_aa: CASSFPTTNEKLFF
v_call: TRBV10-2; j_call: TRBJ2-3; cdr3_aa: CASSGLVGGTDTQYF
v_call: TRBV5-1; j_call: TRBJ1-1; cdr3_aa: CASSLLRGGNTEAFF
v_call: TRBV20-1; j_call: TRBJ2-5; cdr3_aa: CSARGDRNFGETQYF
v_call: TRBV9; j_call: TRBJ2-2; cdr3_aa: CASSPREGLAGANTGELFF
v_call: TRBV2; j_call: TRBJ2-7; cdr3_aa: CASSPDRGNYEQYF
v_call: TRBV12-3/TRBV12-4; j_call: TRBJ1-1; cdr3_aa: CASSLKMNTEAFF
v_call: TRBV28; j_call: TRBJ2-5; cdr3_aa: CASRTGGLQETQYF
v_call: TRBV6-1; j_call: TRBJ2-7; cdr3_aa: CASSEDRYEQYF
v_call: TRBV18; j_call: TRBJ2-1; cdr3_aa: CASSPPPGLVLNEQFF
v_call: TRBV12-3/TRBV12-4; j_call: TRBJ1-5; cdr3_aa: CASSRDRGMTQHF
v_call: TRBV7-8; j_call: TRBJ2-3; cdr3_aa: CASSLGSEQADTQYF
v_call: TRBV12-3/TRBV12-4; j_call: TRBJ2-1; cdr3_aa: CASRSPGLAGVNEQFF
v_call: TRBV28; j_call: TRBJ2-1; cdr3_aa: CASSLLGLAGGNEQFF
v_call: TRBV12-3/TRBV12-4; j_call: TRBJ2-7; cdr3_aa: CASSLEAGTPYF
v_call: TRBV29-1; j_call: TRBJ1-2; cdr3_aa: CSVSVGHYGYTF
v_call: TRBV5-8; j_call: TRBJ2-1; cdr3_aa: CASSPILATGEQFF
v_call: TRBV19; j_call: TRBJ1-2; cdr3_aa: CASSGTPGDYGYTF
v_call: TRBV20-1; j_call: TRBJ1-1; cdr3_aa: CSVPMNTEAFF
v_call: TRBV7-6; j_call: TRBJ2-3; cdr3_aa: CASSSEGLAGGRTDTQYF
v_call: TRBV6-2/TRBV6-3; j_call: TRBJ2-1; cdr3_aa: CASSYGYRIYNEQFF
v_call: TRBV10-2; j_call: TRBJ2-1; cdr3_aa: CASSRGLAGGSEQFF
v_call: TRBV2; j_call: TRBJ2-7; cdr3_aa: CASSLGTSGPYEQYF
v_call: TRBV12-3/TRBV12-4; j_call: TRBJ1-1; cdr3_aa: CASLPSAGTGVNTEAFF
v_call: TRBV6-2/TRBV6-3; j_call: TRBJ1-1; cdr3_aa: CASSSVSWVDEAFF
v_call: TRBV6-6; j_call: TRBJ2-5; cdr3_aa: CASSYQETQYF
v_call: TRBV6-2/TRBV6-3; j_call: TRBJ2-1; cdr3_aa: CASGGGWFAEQFF
v_call: TRBV19; j_call: TRBJ2-7; cdr3_aa: CASRAKGQAYEQYF
v_call: TRBV6-4; j_call: TRBJ2-1; cdr3_aa: CASSDSYNEQFF
v_call: TRBV25-1; j_call: TRBJ2-5; cdr3_aa: CASSDLAELQETQYF
v_call: TRBV6-2/TRBV6-3; j_call: TRBJ2-1; cdr3_aa: CASSLDEINEQFF
v_call: TRBV30; j_call: TRBJ2-3; cdr3_aa: CAWSVAGGGDTQYF
v_call: TRBV29-1; j_call: TRBJ2-1; cdr3_aa: CSVPRSGSSCNEQFF
v_call: TRBV20-1; j_call: TRBJ2-2; cdr3_aa: CSAGENTGELFF
v_call: TRBV11-2; j_call: TRBJ2-2; cdr3_aa: CASSLVASPAGELFF
v_call: TRBV11-2; j_call: TRBJ1-6; cdr3_aa: CASSPHPSFGSPLHF
v_call: TRBV20-1; j_call: TRBJ2-2; cdr3_aa: CSARDPLTGELFF
v_call: TRBV12-3/TRBV12-4; j_call: TRBJ2-3; cdr3_aa: CASSVASPSTDTQYF
v_call: TRBV28; j_call: TRBJ1-2; cdr3_aa: CASSMGREYGYTF
v_call: TRBV7-8; j_call: TRBJ2-3; cdr3_aa: CASSVPSGSMADTQYF
v_call: TRBV7-9; j_call: TRBJ2-2; cdr3_aa: CASSLAREWGTGELFF
v_call: TRBV29-1; j_call: TRBJ2-3; cdr3_aa: CSVGWDSAADTQYF
v_call: TRBV28; j_call: TRBJ2-7; cdr3_aa: CASSSPLAPGDYEQYF
v_call: TRBV7-8; j_call: TRBJ2-7; cdr3_aa: CASSSQLSGSTYEQYF